This TCR beta chain emerged from a study of shared clonotypes between healthy human individuals (TCRdb year 2020). For the wider study: The cohort included a few men and a couple of women between 18 and 49 years of age. Per donor, three plates each were used for CD4 naive and CD4 memory, two for CD8 naive, and one for CD8 memory. To estimate repertoire size and how much clonotypes are shared between individuals, the study performed deep sequencing of blood TCR repertoires from roughly five healthy adults. Libraries were prepared and TCR repertoires were sequenced by different laboratories using diverse techniques, in order to increase sequencing depth and limit assay-specific biases. Per donor, leukapheresis produced somewhere between about 0.94 and 9.5 billion PBMCs.

Overall results and qualifications from the work: Pairwise subsampling led to the expectation that sequencing depth would affect the degree of clonotype sharing among donors. Across a handful of donors, approximately 5% of naive CD4, roughly 3.5% of naive CD8, about 2% of memory CD4, and roughly 0.41% of memory CD8 clonotypes were shared. Higher generation probabilities were observed for clonotypes shared by all four sorted-subset donors than for non-shared clonotypes. Even with the large sequencing depth, rarefaction of the sorted-subset datasets indicated that sequencing was incomplete. Naive subsets generally had larger estimated clonotype richness than memory subsets. Because the study included a small number of donors, the genetic and exposure-history diversity represented was limited. Sampling was limited to blood, and TCR repertoires in tissue likely differ from TCR repertoires in blood.

Points on this clone: Its cognate antigen has yet to be identified. No much larger clone exists at a distance of one base, and base qualities are not known. In the same sample, other DNA sequences code for this CDR3.

Using the deep immunoSEQ assay, TCR CDR3 regions were amplified from genomic DNA by multiplex PCR. For each cell subset, the extracted genomic DNA was distributed evenly across all wells of several immunoSEQ 96-well plates, and each plate served as one replicate. Each replicate PCR for sorted subsets received about 200 ng genomic DNA, equal to about 30,000 T cell genomes. The purified libraries were quantified using a Qubit 3.0 fluorometer, sized with a Bioanalyzer 2100, and then quantified again using the KAPA Library Quantification kit. A separate single-read 150-cycle Illumina NextSeq 550 flow cell was used to sequence each immunoSEQ 96-well plate. In the authors' own workflow: Because only junctional sequences without quality scores were contained in the immunoSEQ output, filtering matching that applied to full-length reads could not be performed. Sequences were annotated with PyIR, a Python wrapper for IgBLAST v1.9, using IMGT germline references to assign V/J genes and CDR3. Any read was removed if the V/J assignment was weak (E-value above 1e-6), the CDR3 was missing, or the read contained stop codons, out-of-frame junctions, or ambiguous translated residues. A V3J clonotype was defined by an identical inferred V gene, J gene, and CDR3 amino acid sequence. Percentage overlap between repertoires was computed as shared unique clonotypes divided by the size of the smaller repertoire. Richness of each repertoire was evaluated using RTK rarefaction, the Chao1 estimator, and Recon v2.1 estimates of unobserved clonotypes. For all TCRbeta clonotypes obtained by the gDNA method from a few donors, generation probabilities were computed with OLGA. TCRdb took over this immuneACCESS table, retaining in-frame rearrangements with V and J assigned. Such tables are incomplete; in checked studies, under half of the missing clones stem from an unresolved V gene, and the remainder is unexplained. That table supplies the V and J calls and clone size; D and trimming were determined from the DNA. For this sample the table gives around 2,000,000 clones, of which over 85% were detected only once. 1% to 1.5% of the sample is held by the ten biggest clonotypes.

For the CD8 naive samples, CD45RO-negative cells were positively selected for CCR7, yielding a CD45RA+CCR7+ population from which TemRA cells were excluded. Donors were healthy HIV-negative adults with no recently reported acute infections or vaccinations. Every donor was a Caucasian adult residing in Nashville, Tennessee, USA. After blood collection by leukapheresis, PBMCs were isolated using Ficoll-Histopaque density gradient centrifugation and then cryopreserved in the vapor phase of liquid nitrogen. Analytical flow cytometry was used to check the purity and quantity of every magnetically sorted T cell population. Genomic DNA was isolated from each sorted fraction and quantified by UV absorbance on a Nanodrop 2000c. Deletion took 2 bases off V and 2 bases off J, with a span of 11 bases between the germline ends. From the cysteine through the phenylalanine, the CDR3 covers 14 amino acids. The sequence is cut down to CDR3 DNA, 42 bases in frame from base 1. The germline V gene (reference sequence) provides CDR1 SGHNT and CDR2 YYREEE.

The sequence was obtained from a young man in good health. The sample taken for sequencing was naive CD8+ T cells sorted from blood. In the paper's terms, the cell subset or site label means: CD45RA+CCR7+. Recombination linked TRBV5-4 to TRBJ2-7; the D region possibly corresponds to TRBD2 (6 bases align). CDR3 loop: CASSLVGGPYEQYF. The nucleotide sequence is given as TGTGCCAGCAGCTTAGTCGGGGGTCCCTACGAGCAGTACTTC.